The T cell receptor (beta chain) under discussion was sequenced for a study of beta chain features in type 1 diabetes. Sequenced material consisted of expressed TCRB transcripts (all of the isolated RNA was reverse transcribed). Assay: immunoSEQ multiplex PCR; the TCRdb copy retains only in-frame clones and omits some. The sample carries about 160,000 clones, under 9.5% recorded once. Study-level points and caveats: People with Type 1 diabetes carried modestly yet significantly shorter TCRB CDR3s in all four CD4+ subsets.

This clone has a handful of counts. Its target is not known. The sample holds other DNA sequences that translate to the same CDR3. This CDR3 is 14 amino acids long. V lost 5 bases and J lost 5; bases outside the gene matches: 3. CDR1 KGHSH and CDR2 LQKENI come from the germline V gene. The sequenced sample was central memory CD4+ T cells from blood. This receptor was taken from a man younger than 35 with type 1 diabetes. The V gene is TRBV18, the J gene TRBJ2-2; 9 bases line up with TRBD1. The CDR3 reads CASSSGTGTGELFF. The CDR3 nucleotides are TGTGCCAGCTCATCCGGGACAGGGACCGGGGAGCTGTTTTTT.